A selection of T cell receptor beta chains follows, all from one sample in a study of early T cells in non-severe SARS-CoV-2 infection. TCRdb reanalysed the 5' RACE reads using MiXCR and keeps one entry per CDR3 protein. The sample contains nearly 110,000 distinct CDR3 sequences, over 8.5% of which appear only once. Sequencing was done on a sample of whole blood. The receptors were gathered from an adult who was a healthcare worker with PCR-confirmed SARS-CoV-2 infection or an uninfected control (not recorded which). Each CDR3 is given with its conserved first and last residue. A D gene is named only where the DNA matches it firmly. Expanded clones are given a class, and other clones once, few, many or no size at all.

TRBJ2-7,TRBD1,NA,TRBV9,CASSANGDSRPHEQYF,TGTGCCAGCAGCGCAAATGGGGACAGCCGACCCCACGAGCAGTACTTC
TRBJ1-2,TRBD1,many,TRBV27,CASSSGTGRYGYTF,TGTGCCAGCAGTTCCGGGACAGGGAGGTATGGCTACACCTTC
TRBJ1-2,TRBD1,many,TRBV20-1,CSASQGAHYGYTF,TGCAGTGCTAGTCAGGGGGCCCACTATGGCTACACCTTC
TRBJ2-2,TRBD1,NA,TRBV7-9,CASSPRAQGAGTGELFF,TGTGCCAGCAGCCCAAGAGCACAGGGGGCGGGCACCGGGGAGCTGTTTTTT
TRBJ2-4,TRBD1,NA,TRBV4-3,CASSQGQGSKNIQYF,TGCGCCAGCAGCCAGGGACAGGGTTCCAAAAACATTCAGTACTTC
TRBJ1-5,NA,NA,TRBV20-1,CSASEPGRVSGGQPQHF,TGCAGTGCTAGCGAACCTGGCAGGGTTTCGGGCGGTCAGCCCCAGCATTTT
TRBJ1-5,NA,many,TRBV7-2,CASGEGSAGQPQHF,TGTGCCAGCGGCGAGGGGTCGGCGGGTCAGCCCCAGCATTTT
TRBJ2-7,TRBD1,many,TRBV30,CAWGKGAVGFEQYF,TGTGCCTGGGGCAAGGGGGCCGTGGGGTTCGAGCAGTACTTC
TRBJ1-4,NA,NA,TRBV5-1,CASSLGRTNEKLFF,TGCGCCAGCAGCTTGGGAAGGACGAATGAAAAACTGTTTTTT
TRBJ1-2,NA,NA,TRBV9,CASSTYTGYTF,TGTGCCAGCAGCACTTACACAGGCTACACCTTC
TRBJ1-4,NA,many,TRBV28,CASSFSLSGTREKLFF,TGTGCCAGCAGTTTCAGTTTGAGTGGAACCCGTGAAAAACTGTTTTTT
TRBJ2-5,NA,few,TRBV28,CASRDQETQYF,TGTGCCAGCAGGGACCAAGAGACCCAGTACTTC
TRBJ2-1,NA,many,TRBV5-1,CASRSGTSYNEQFF,TGCGCCAGCAGGTCGGGGACCTCCTACAATGAGCAGTTCTTC
TRBJ2-7,NA,few,TRBV18,CASSPRGRGSSYEQYF,TGTGCCAGCTCACCACGTGGCAGGGGAAGCTCCTACGAGCAGTACTTC
TRBJ2-1,TRBD2,many,TRBV25-1,CASSVTTSGVSSYNEQFF,TGTGCCAGCAGTGTCACGACTAGCGGGGTAAGCTCCTACAATGAGCAGTTCTTC
TRBJ2-7,TRBD1,many,TRBV14,CASSQTGTGSEQYF,TGTGCCAGCAGCCAAACCGGGACAGGGAGCGAGCAGTACTTC
TRBJ2-7,TRBD1,NA,TRBV20-1,CSAKGQGAYEQYF,TGCAGTGCTAAGGGACAGGGCGCCTACGAGCAGTACTTC
TRBJ2-1,TRBD1,NA,TRBV12-3/TRBV12-4,CASSWDRDYNEQFF,TGTGCCAGCAGTTGGGACAGGGACTACAATGAGCAGTTCTTC
TRBJ2-3,NA,many,TRBV7-2,CASSLINNQRTQYF,TGTGCCAGCAGCTTAATTAATAACCAGCGTACGCAGTATTTT
TRBJ2-7,NA,few,TRBV20-1,CSAMTLTRYEQYF,TGCAGTGCTATGACCCTAACAAGATACGAGCAGTACTTC
TRBJ2-7,NA,NA,TRBV7-6,CASSRLAGENEQYF,TGTGCCAGCAGCCGGCTTGCAGGGGAAAACGAGCAGTACTTC
TRBJ2-1,TRBD2,NA,TRBV5-1,CASSLSRGRALDEQFF,TGCGCCAGCAGCTTGTCTCGCGGGAGGGCCCTCGATGAGCAGTTCTTC
TRBJ2-7,NA,NA,TRBV10-3,CAISGGYSLHEQYF,TGTGCCATCAGTGGAGGTTACAGCCTCCACGAGCAGTACTTC
TRBJ2-3,TRBD2,NA,TRBV10-3,CAIARAGVSTDTQYF,TGTGCCATCGCGAGAGCGGGAGTCAGCACAGATACGCAGTATTTT
TRBJ2-2,NA,few,TRBV11-2,CASSLNVLTGELFF,TGTGCCAGCAGCTTAAACGTACTCACCGGGGAGCTGTTTTTT
TRBJ2-1,NA,NA,TRBV12-3/TRBV12-4,CASSLPGRSLFF,TGTGCCAGCAGCCTACCGGGACGAAGCCTGTTCTTC
TRBJ2-2,NA,few,TRBV29-1,CSVRLQGDGELFF,TGCAGCGTTCGCCTCCAGGGTGACGGGGAGCTGTTTTTT
TRBJ2-3,NA,few,TRBV4-2,CASSSGGATDTQYF,TGTGCCAGCAGCTCAGGCGGGGCCACAGATACGCAGTATTTT
TRBJ1-1,NA,many,TRBV27,CASSLFVGSDPEAFF,TGTGCCAGCAGTTTATTCGTGGGTTCCGACCCTGAAGCTTTCTTT
TRBJ2-5,TRBD2,NA,TRBV7-2,CASSFSGRKETQYF,TGTGCCAGCAGCTTTAGCGGGAGGAAAGAGACCCAGTACTTC
TRBJ1-4,NA,few,TRBV12-5,CASGLAEKVRLFEKLFF,TGTGCTAGTGGTTTGGCAGAAAAAGTCCGACTATTTGAAAAACTGTTTTTT
TRBJ2-1,TRBD2,NA,TRBV3-1,CASSRGTGGALYNEQFF,TGTGCCAGCAGCAGGGGTACGGGAGGAGCCCTCTACAATGAGCAGTTCTTC
TRBJ2-2,NA,many,TRBV15,CATSRGTPNTGELFF,TGTGCCACCAGCAGAGGGACTCCAAACACCGGGGAGCTGTTTTTT
TRBJ1-5,NA,many,TRBV19,CASSTGNQPQHF,TGTGCCAGTAGTACGGGCAACCAGCCCCAGCATTTT
TRBJ1-6,NA,once,TRBV12-3/TRBV12-4,CASSYAGFRYNSPLHF,TGTGCCAGCAGTTACGCGGGGTTCAGATATAATTCACCCCTCCACTTT
TRBJ1-1,TRBD1,NA,TRBV9,CASSGKDRAPEAFF,TGTGCCAGCAGCGGAAAGGACAGGGCTCCTGAAGCTTTCTTT
TRBJ2-7,NA,many,TRBV2,CASSVTAATYEQYF,TGTGCCAGCAGTGTTACAGCGGCTACCTACGAGCAGTACTTC
TRBJ2-1,TRBD2,many,TRBV11-2,CASSLGGLAFTQFF,TGTGCCAGCAGCTTAGGGGGACTAGCGTTCACGCAGTTCTTC
TRBJ1-3,NA,NA,TRBV12-3/TRBV12-4,CASARDSGNTIYF,TGTGCCAGCGCACGGGACTCTGGAAACACCATATATTTT
TRBJ2-5,NA,few,TRBV11-2,CASSPGGGETQYF,TGTGCCAGCAGCCCAGGGGGAGGAGAGACCCAGTACTTC
TRBJ2-3,TRBD2,many,TRBV28,CASSPPGLAPDTQYF,TGTGCCAGCAGTCCCCCGGGACTAGCACCAGATACGCAGTATTTT
TRBJ2-3,TRBD2,many,TRBV7-9,CASSLSSGPTDTQYF,TGTGCCAGCAGCTTATCTAGCGGACCCACAGATACGCAGTATTTT
TRBJ2-7,NA,many,TRBV20-1,CSARVPGHADFRQYF,TGCAGTGCTAGAGTTCCGGGACATGCGGATTTTAGGCAGTACTTC
TRBJ1-1,NA,many,TRBV12-3/TRBV12-4,CASGYRRDTEAFF,TGTGCCAGCGGCTATCGGAGAGACACTGAAGCTTTCTTT
TRBJ2-7,NA,many,TRBV5-4,CASSSSRGQGHEQYF,TGTGCCAGCAGCTCATCCCGTGGTCAGGGCCACGAGCAGTACTTC
TRBJ2-2,NA,many,TRBV7-2,CASSFLSSTGELFF,TGTGCCAGCAGCTTCCTCAGTTCCACCGGGGAGCTGTTTTTT
TRBJ2-5,NA,many,TRBV4-1,CASSQWEAETQYF,TGCGCCAGCAGCCAATGGGAGGCGGAGACCCAGTACTTC
TRBJ2-7,NA,NA,TRBV9,CASSVDILSYEQYF,TGTGCCAGCAGCGTAGATATTCTCTCCTACGAGCAGTACTTC
TRBJ2-7,TRBD1,NA,TRBV28,CASSSRTGGKQQYF,TGTGCCAGCAGTTCTCGGACAGGGGGCAAGCAGCAGTACTTC
TRBJ1-1,TRBD1,NA,TRBV27,CASSLNQGVNTEAFF,TGTGCCAGCAGTTTAAATCAGGGGGTGAACACTGAAGCTTTCTTT
TRBJ2-6,NA,many,TRBV11-2,CASSLQAGANVLTF,TGTGCCAGCAGCTTACAGGCTGGGGCCAACGTCCTGACTTTC
TRBJ2-7,NA,many,TRBV11-2,CASSNYGSSYEQYF,TGTGCCAGCAGCAATTACGGGAGCTCCTACGAGCAGTACTTC
TRBJ2-1,NA,few,TRBV5-1,CASSLAATPNEQFF,TGCGCCAGCAGCTTGGCCGCAACCCCCAATGAGCAGTTCTTC